The 20 T cell receptor beta chains below all came from one sample that was sequenced in a study of cytomegalovirus exposure and HLA in healthy donors. Use of 60 Vbeta and 13 Jbeta primers characterized the PCR. Some clones are missing from TCRdb's copy, which holds only in-frame ones; the method was immunoSEQ multiplex PCR. The sample holds 150,000 to 200,000 clones, about 79% seen once. The source material was PBMCs. These receptors originate from a man between 40 and 49 years old in good health and CMV-seropositive.

The table lists this clone with a few counts. This rearrangement joins TRBV6-6 to TRBJ2-7, with TRBD2 as a possible D gene (5 bases). V gave up 1 base and J gave up 3 bases, with 7 bases separating them. Germline V gene data show CDR1 as MNHNY and CDR2 as SVGAGI (reference sequence). The CDR3 has 13 residues. CDR3 loop: CASSYFGNYEQYF. DNA of the CDR3: TGTGCCAGCAGTTACTTCGGGAACTACGAGCAGTACTTC.

The chain combines TRBV4-1 with TRBJ1-1; the match to TRBD1 covers 8 bases. The CDR3 spans 15 residues. Germline values: CDR1 MGHRA, CDR2 YSYEKL. V lost 6 bases, J lost 1 base, and 7 bases stayed unmatched. The CDR3 region has the DNA TGCGCCAGCAGTCGCGGACAGGGAACGAACACTGAAGCTTTCTTT. This translates into CASSRGQGTNTEAFF.

The chain recombines TRBV18 with TRBJ1-2, with TRBD1 identical over 7 bases. The CDR3 is 14 amino acids. Germline lookup yields CDR1 KGHSH and CDR2 LQKENI. V was pared by 6 bases and J by 8 bases, with 12 bases of the junction left unmatched. DNA for the CDR3: TGTGCCAGCTCTAGTACGGGACAGCCCCCGGGCTACACCTTC. Encoded protein: CASSSTGQPPGYTF.

The genes are TRBV30 and TRBJ2-1; 7 bases match TRBD1. Germline CDR1 and CDR2: GTSNPN and SVGIG (reference sequence). V lost 2 bases to trimming and J lost 5 bases; unmatched junction nucleotides: 9. The CDR3 runs to 15 residues. The CDR3 DNA is TGTGCCTGGAGTCCCGTCGACAGGGCCCACAATGAGCAGTTCTTC. Translated: CAWSPVDRAHNEQFF.

This clone turned up a few times. V usage is TRBV9 and J usage is TRBJ1-3, with 8 bases aligning to TRBD1. This CDR3 contains 16 residues. Germline lookup yields CDR1 SGDLS and CDR2 YYNGEE. Unmatched junction bases numbered 8, after V lost 4 bases and J lost 2 bases. The CDR3: CASSIDRGSTGNTIYF. The CDR3, as DNA: TGTGCCAGCAGCATCGACAGGGGTTCCACTGGAAACACCATATATTTT.

The rearrangement joins TRBV19 to TRBJ2-1; 11 nucleotides match TRBD2. The CDR3 sequence is 16 residues long. Germline CDR1 reads LNHDA; CDR2 reads SQIVND (reference sequence). Trimming at V came to 5 bases and at J to 4 bases, leaving 7 bases not matched to a gene. The CDR3 sequence is CASSPTLAGAYNEQFF. In DNA form, the CDR3 reads TGTGCCAGTAGTCCCACACTAGCGGGGGCATACAATGAGCAGTTCTTC.

The chain links TRBV10-3 to TRBJ1-4, with no clear D. Deletions cut 7 bases from V and 3 bases from J, with 9 bases between. Per the germline V gene, CDR1 is ENHRY and CDR2 is SYGVKD. This CDR3 is 13 amino acids long. CDR3 region: CAIKADSNEKLFF. The CDR3 nucleotides read TGTGCCATCAAGGCAGACTCTAATGAAAAACTGTTTTTT.

The rearrangement joins TRBV15 to TRBJ2-1; D ambiguous. The V gene's germline CDR1 is LNHNV and CDR2 YYDKDF (reference sequence). This CDR3 has 14 residues. With 4 bases removed from V and 6 bases from J, the gap between germline ends came to 13 bases. CDR3 loop: CATSTRQSRNEQFF. The CDR3 DNA sequence: TGTGCCACCAGCACCCGACAATCACGCAATGAGCAGTTCTTC.

J is TRBJ2-2 and V is TRBV11-2; 10 bases map to TRBD1. Trimming took 5 bases from V and 1 from J; bases not matched to a gene: 13. CDR3 length: 19 residues. CDR1 and CDR2 from the germline V gene are SGHAT and FQNNGV. The CDR3 coding sequence is TGTGCCAGCAGCCCGCTGGACAGGGGGTTGGCAAAGAACACCGGGGAGCTGTTTTTT. Translated, it gives CASSPLDRGLAKNTGELFF.

The chain combines TRBV4-2 with TRBJ2-3, with 11 bases identical to TRBD2. Germline lookup yields CDR1 LGHNA and CDR2 YNFKEQ. The trim removed 1 base at V and 3 bases at J, leaving 12 bases unmatched. CDR3 size: 19 residues. CDR3 sequence: CASSQARASGRSGTDTQYF. CDR3 in DNA: TGTGCCAGCAGCCAAGCAAGGGCTAGCGGGAGGTCTGGAACAGATACGCAGTATTTT.

The rearrangement joins TRBV5-4 to TRBJ2-4, with D tentatively TRBD2 (6 bases). CDR1 SGHNT and CDR2 YYREEE come from the germline V gene (reference sequence). The CDR3 has 12 amino acids. Trimming stripped 4 bases from V and 13 bases from J, with 15 bases between. The CDR3, as DNA: TGTGCCAGCAGCGGAGGGACTGGACGACAGTACTTC. Translating gives CASSGGTGRQYF.

The chain employs TRBV6-1 and TRBJ1-5; 10 bases line up with TRBD1. Germline lookup yields CDR1 MNHNS and CDR2 SASEGT. There are 17 residues in the CDR3. Germline trimming cut 2 bases from V and 5 bases from J; bases unmatched to any gene: 9. In DNA form, the CDR3 reads TGTGCCAGCAGTGAACTAGACTTCGGGACAGGGGATCAGCCCCAGCATTTT. Translating it yields CASSELDFGTGDQPQHF.

The rearrangement joins TRBV19 to TRBJ2-5; D possibly corresponds to TRBD1 (6 bases). Germline values: CDR1 LNHDA, CDR2 SQIVND (reference sequence). The CDR3 is made up of 16 amino acids. V lost 4 bases to trimming and J lost 2 bases, with 17 bases between them. The CDR3 spells CASSRGQTLIQETQYF. The CDR3 coding sequence is TGTGCCAGTAGTAGAGGACAGACGCTTATACAAGAGACCCAGTACTTC.

V and J are TRBV19 and TRBJ1-5; a weak D match, TRBD1 (6 bases). The germline CDR1 and CDR2 sequences are LNHDA and SQIVND (reference sequence). This CDR3 is built from 14 residues. Trimming took 5 bases from V and 3 from J, leaving 11 bases between them. CDR3 residues: CASSAQGDNQPQHF. CDR3 sequence (DNA): TGTGCCAGTAGTGCACAGGGAGACAATCAGCCCCAGCATTTT.

The chain links TRBV11-1 to TRBJ1-1; unclear D gene. The CDR3 covers 15 residues. Trimming removed 5 bases at V and 1 base at J, with 14 bases between. CDR1 and CDR2 (germline): SGHAT, FQDESV (reference sequence). In nucleotides, the CDR3 is TGTGCCAGCAGCGATCGACGGGTAGGGAACACTGAAGCTTTCTTT. It is translated as CASSDRRVGNTEAFF.

The chain has TRBV9 and TRBJ2-7; 11 nucleotides align to TRBD2. This CDR3 is 15 amino acids long. The V segment lost 5 bases and the J segment 1 base; nucleotides outside the gene matches: 5. Germline V gives CDR1 SGDLS, CDR2 YYNGEE. The CDR3 nucleotides are TGTGCCAGCAGTGCGGGACTAGCGGTATCCTACGAGCAGTACTTC. It codes for CASSAGLAVSYEQYF.

The chain recombines TRBV9 with TRBJ2-3, with D tentatively TRBD2 (6 bases). V shed 2 bases and J shed 4 bases, with 20 bases lying between them. The CDR3 has 17 residues. Germline CDR1 SGDLS, CDR2 YYNGEE. The CDR3 coding sequence is TGTGCCAGCAGCGTCCATGGGGGGACTCATGTGGCAGATACGCAGTATTTT. Residues: CASSVHGGTHVADTQYF.

The chain links TRBV7-3 to TRBJ2-5; 11 nucleotides match TRBD2. Trimming took 5 bases from V and 1 from J; bases not matched to a gene: 3. CDR3 length: 15 amino acids. Germline V gene data show CDR1 as SGHTA and CDR2 as FQGTGA. CDR3 in DNA: TGTGCCAGCAGCAAGGGACTAGCGGTCCAAGAGACCCAGTACTTC. Protein product: CASSKGLAVQETQYF. Using reference TRBV7-3 and TRBJ2-5 for the parts outside the CDR3, the full variable domain is GAGVSQTPSNKVTEKGKYVELRCDPISGHTALYWYRQSLGQGPEFLIYFQGTGAADDSGLPNDRFFAVRPEGSVSTLKIQRTERGDSAVYLCASSKGLAVQETQYFGPGTRLLVL.

This rearrangement joins TRBV18 to TRBJ1-1; D remains unclear. Trimming removed 2 bases from V and 0 bases from J, with 4 bases in between. The CDR3 spans 13 residues. The germline V gene has CDR1 KGHSH and CDR2 LQKENI. This chain's CDR3 is CASSPEVNTEAFF. The DNA for the CDR3 is TGTGCCAGCTCACCAGAGGTGAACACTGAAGCTTTCTTT.

The chain couples TRBV11-2 to TRBJ2-3; D is unresolved. Trimming took off 5 bases at V and 5 bases at J, with 5 bases between the two ends. CDR1 is SGHAT and CDR2 is FQNNGV in the germline V gene. The CDR3 runs 11 residues. This CDR3 is CASSPRDTQYF. The DNA for the CDR3 is TGTGCCAGCAGCCCCAGAGATACGCAGTATTTT.